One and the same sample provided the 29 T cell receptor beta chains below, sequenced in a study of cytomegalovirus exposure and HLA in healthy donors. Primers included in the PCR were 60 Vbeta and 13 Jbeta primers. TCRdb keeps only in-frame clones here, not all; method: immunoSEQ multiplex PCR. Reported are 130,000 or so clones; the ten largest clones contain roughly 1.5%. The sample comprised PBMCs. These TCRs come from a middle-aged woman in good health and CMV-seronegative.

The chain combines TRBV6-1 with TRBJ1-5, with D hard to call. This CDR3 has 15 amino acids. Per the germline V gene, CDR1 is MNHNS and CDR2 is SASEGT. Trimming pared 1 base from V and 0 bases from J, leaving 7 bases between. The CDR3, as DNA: TGTGCCAGCAGTGAAGAGCATTTTAGCAATCAGCCCCAGCATTTT. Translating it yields CASSEEHFSNQPQHF.

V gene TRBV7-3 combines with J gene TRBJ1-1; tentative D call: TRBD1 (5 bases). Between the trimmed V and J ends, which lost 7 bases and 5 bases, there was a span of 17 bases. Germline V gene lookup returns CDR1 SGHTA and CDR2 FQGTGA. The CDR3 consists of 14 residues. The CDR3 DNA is TGTGCCAGCATGGGGGAGGGTCAGGAGACTGAAGCTTTCTTT. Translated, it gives CASMGEGQETEAFF.

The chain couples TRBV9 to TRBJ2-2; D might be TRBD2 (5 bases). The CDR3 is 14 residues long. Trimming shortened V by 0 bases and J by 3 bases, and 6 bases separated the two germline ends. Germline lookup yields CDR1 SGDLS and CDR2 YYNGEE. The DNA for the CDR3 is TGTGCCAGCAGCGTAGCGGGATACACCGGGGAGCTGTTTTTT. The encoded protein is CASSVAGYTGELFF.

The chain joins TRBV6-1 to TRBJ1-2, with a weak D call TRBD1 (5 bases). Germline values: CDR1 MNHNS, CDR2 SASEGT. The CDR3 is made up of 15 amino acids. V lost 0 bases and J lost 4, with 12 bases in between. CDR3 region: CASSEAGGAGYGYTF. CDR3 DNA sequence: TGTGCCAGCAGTGAAGCGGGCGGGGCGGGCTATGGCTACACCTTC.

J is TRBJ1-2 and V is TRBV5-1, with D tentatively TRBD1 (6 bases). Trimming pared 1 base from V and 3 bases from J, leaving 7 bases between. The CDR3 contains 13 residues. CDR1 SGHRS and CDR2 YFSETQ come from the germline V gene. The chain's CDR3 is CASSLTGHYGYTF. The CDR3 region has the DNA TGCGCCAGCAGCTTGACAGGGCACTATGGCTACACCTTC.

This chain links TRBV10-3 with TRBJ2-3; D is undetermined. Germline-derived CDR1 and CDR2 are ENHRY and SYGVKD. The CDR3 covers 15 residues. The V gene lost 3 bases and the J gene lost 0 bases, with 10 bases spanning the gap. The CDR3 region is CAISDGRSSTDTQYF. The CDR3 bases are TGTGCCATCAGTGACGGCAGGTCTAGCACAGATACGCAGTATTTT.

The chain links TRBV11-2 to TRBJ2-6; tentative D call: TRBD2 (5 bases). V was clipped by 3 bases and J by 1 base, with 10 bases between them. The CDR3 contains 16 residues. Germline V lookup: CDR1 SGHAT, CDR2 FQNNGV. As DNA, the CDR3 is TGTGCCAGCAGCTTCCTCGAGGGATCTGGGGCCAACGTCCTGACTTTC. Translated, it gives CASSFLEGSGANVLTF.

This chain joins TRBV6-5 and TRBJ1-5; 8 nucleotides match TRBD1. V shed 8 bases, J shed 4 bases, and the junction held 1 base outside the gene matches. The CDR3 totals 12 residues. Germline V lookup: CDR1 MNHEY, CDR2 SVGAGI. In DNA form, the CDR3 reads TGTGCCAGCGGGACAGGTAATCAGCCCCAGCATTTT. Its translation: CASGTGNQPQHF.

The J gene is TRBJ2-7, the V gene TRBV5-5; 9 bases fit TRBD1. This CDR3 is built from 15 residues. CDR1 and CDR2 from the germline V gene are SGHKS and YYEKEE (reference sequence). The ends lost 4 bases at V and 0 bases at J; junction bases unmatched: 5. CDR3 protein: CASSLRDRASYEQYF. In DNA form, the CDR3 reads TGTGCCAGCAGCCTCAGGGACAGGGCCTCCTACGAGCAGTACTTC. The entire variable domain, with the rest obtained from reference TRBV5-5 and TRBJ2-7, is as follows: DAGVTQSPTHLIKTRGQQVTLRCSPISGHKSVSWYQQVLGQGPQFIFQYYEKEERGRGNFPDRFSARQFPNYSSELNVNALLLGDSALYLCASSLRDRASYEQYFGPGTRLTVT.

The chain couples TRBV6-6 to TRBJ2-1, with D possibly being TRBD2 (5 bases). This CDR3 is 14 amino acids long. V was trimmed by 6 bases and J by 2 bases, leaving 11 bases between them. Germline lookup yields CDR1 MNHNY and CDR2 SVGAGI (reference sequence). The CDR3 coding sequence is TGTGCCAGCAGGTCCCCCGGGACCTACAATGAGCAGTTCTTC. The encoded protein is CASRSPGTYNEQFF.

CDR3 protein: CASRGGATDTQYF. The CDR3 DNA sequence: TGTGCCAGCAGAGGGGGGGCCACAGATACGCAGTATTTT. The chain has TRBV6-1 and TRBJ2-3; a weak D match, TRBD2 (7 bases). The CDR3 covers 13 residues. Germline V CDR1 and CDR2: MNHNS, SASEGT. V was trimmed by 6 bases and J by 2 bases, leaving 9 bases between them.

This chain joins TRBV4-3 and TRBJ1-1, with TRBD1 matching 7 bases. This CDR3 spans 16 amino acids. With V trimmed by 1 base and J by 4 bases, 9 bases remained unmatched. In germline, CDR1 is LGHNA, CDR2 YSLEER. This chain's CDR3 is CASSQGRRQGVTEAFF. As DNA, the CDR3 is TGCGCCAGCAGCCAAGGGCGCAGACAGGGCGTCACTGAAGCTTTCTTT.

The CDR3 DNA follows: TGTGCCAGCAGCTCGCCGACAGGGTACTACGAGCAGTACTTC. Amino acids: CASSSPTGYYEQYF. J is TRBJ2-7 and V is TRBV5-5; 7 bases are shared with TRBD1. V trimming: 3 bases; J trimming: 3 bases; junction bases outside the gene matches: 6. Germline CDR1 and CDR2: SGHKS and YYEKEE (reference sequence). The CDR3 loop spans 14 amino acids.

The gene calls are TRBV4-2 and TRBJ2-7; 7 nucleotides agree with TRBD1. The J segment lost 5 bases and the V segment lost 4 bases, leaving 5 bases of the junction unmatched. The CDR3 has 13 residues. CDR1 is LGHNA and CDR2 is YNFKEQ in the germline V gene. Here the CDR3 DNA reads TGTGCCAGCAGCCCCAGACAGGGCGACGAGCAGTACGTC. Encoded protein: CASSPRQGDEQYV.

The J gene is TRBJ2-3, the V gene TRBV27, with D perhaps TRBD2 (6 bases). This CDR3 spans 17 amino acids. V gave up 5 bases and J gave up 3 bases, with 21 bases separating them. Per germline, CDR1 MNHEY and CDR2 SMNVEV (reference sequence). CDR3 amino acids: CASSLSPAGRRTDTQYF. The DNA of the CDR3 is TGTGCCAGCAGTCTCTCTCCCGCAGGGAGGAGGACAGATACGCAGTATTTT.

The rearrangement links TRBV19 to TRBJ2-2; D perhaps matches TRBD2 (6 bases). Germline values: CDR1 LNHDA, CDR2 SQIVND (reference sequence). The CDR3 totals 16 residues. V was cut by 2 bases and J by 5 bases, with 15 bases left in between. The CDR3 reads CASSISRRVGTGELFF. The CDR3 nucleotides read TGTGCCAGTAGTATATCTAGGAGGGTTGGGACCGGGGAGCTGTTTTTT.

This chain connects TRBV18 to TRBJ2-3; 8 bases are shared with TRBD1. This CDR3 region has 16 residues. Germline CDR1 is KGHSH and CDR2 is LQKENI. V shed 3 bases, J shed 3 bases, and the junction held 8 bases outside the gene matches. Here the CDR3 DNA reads TGTGCCAGCTCACCTACAGGGGGGATAATAACAGATACGCAGTATTTT. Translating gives CASSPTGGIITDTQYF.

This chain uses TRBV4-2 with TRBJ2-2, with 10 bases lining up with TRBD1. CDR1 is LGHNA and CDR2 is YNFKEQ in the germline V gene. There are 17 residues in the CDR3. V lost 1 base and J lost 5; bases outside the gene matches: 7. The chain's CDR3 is CASSQGDGTGVTGELFF. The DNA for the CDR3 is TGTGCCAGCAGCCAAGGAGACGGGACAGGGGTAACCGGGGAGCTGTTTTTT.

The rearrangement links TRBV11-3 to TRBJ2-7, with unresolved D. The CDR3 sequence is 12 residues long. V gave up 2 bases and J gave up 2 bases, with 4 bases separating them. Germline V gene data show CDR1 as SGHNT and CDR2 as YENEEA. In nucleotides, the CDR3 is TGTGCCAGCAGCTTAACACCCTACGAGCAGTACTTC. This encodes CASSLTPYEQYF.

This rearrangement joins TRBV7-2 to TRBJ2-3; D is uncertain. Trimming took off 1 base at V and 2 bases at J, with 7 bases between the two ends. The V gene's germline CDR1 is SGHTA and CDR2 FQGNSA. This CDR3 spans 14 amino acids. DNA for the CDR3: TGTGCCAGCAGCTTAGACACATACACAGATACGCAGTATTTT. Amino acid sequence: CASSLDTYTDTQYF.

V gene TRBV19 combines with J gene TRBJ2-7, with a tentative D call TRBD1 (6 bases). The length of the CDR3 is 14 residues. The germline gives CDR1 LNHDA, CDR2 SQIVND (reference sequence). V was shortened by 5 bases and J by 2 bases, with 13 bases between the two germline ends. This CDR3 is CASSPETGPYEQYF. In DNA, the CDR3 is TGTGCCAGTAGTCCTGAGACAGGCCCCTACGAGCAGTACTTC.

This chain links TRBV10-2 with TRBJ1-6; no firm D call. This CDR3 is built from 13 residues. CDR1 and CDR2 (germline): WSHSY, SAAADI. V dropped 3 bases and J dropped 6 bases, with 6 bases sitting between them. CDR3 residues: CASSENTNSPLHF. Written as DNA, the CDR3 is TGCGCCAGCAGTGAAAACACTAATTCACCCCTCCACTTT.

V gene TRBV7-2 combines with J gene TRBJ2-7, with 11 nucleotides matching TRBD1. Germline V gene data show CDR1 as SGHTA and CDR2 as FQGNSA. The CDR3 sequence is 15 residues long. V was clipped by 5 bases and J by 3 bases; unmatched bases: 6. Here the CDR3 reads CASSTGTGGLYEQYF. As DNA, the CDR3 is TGTGCCAGCAGCACTGGGACAGGGGGACTCTACGAGCAGTACTTC.

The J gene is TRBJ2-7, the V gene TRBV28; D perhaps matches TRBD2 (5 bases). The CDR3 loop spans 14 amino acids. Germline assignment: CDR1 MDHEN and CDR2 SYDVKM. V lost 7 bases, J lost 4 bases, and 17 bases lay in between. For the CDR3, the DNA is TGTGCCAGCATTTCGTCCGGACTTCTTTACGAGCAGTACTTC. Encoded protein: CASISSGLLYEQYF.

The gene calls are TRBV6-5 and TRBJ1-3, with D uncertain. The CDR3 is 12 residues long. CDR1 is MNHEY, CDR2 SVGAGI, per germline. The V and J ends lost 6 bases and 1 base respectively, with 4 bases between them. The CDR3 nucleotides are TGTGCCAGCAGGGCTTCTGGAAACACCATATATTTT. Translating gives CASRASGNTIYF.

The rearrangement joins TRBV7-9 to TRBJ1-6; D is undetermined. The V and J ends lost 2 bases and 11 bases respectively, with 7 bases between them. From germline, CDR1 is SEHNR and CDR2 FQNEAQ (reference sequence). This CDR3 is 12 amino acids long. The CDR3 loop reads CASSLNGPPLHF. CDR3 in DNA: TGTGCCAGCAGCTTAAACGGTCCACCCCTCCACTTT.

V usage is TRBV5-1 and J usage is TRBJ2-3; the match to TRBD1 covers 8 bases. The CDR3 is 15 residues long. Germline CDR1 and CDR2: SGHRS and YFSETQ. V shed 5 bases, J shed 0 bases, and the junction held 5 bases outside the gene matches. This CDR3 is CASRTGQDSTDTQYF. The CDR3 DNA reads TGCGCCAGCAGAACGGGACAGGATAGCACAGATACGCAGTATTTT.

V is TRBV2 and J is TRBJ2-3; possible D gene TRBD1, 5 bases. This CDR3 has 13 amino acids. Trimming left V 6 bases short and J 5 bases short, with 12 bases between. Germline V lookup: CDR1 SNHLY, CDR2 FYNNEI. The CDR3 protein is CASRAGQGDTQYF. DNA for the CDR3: TGTGCCAGCAGGGCAGGGCAAGGAGATACGCAGTATTTT.

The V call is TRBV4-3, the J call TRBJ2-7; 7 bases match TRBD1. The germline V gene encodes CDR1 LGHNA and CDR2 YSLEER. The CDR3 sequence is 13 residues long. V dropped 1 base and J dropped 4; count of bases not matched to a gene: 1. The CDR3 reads CASSQVQGYEQYF. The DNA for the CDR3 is TGCGCCAGCAGCCAAGTACAGGGGTACGAGCAGTACTTC.